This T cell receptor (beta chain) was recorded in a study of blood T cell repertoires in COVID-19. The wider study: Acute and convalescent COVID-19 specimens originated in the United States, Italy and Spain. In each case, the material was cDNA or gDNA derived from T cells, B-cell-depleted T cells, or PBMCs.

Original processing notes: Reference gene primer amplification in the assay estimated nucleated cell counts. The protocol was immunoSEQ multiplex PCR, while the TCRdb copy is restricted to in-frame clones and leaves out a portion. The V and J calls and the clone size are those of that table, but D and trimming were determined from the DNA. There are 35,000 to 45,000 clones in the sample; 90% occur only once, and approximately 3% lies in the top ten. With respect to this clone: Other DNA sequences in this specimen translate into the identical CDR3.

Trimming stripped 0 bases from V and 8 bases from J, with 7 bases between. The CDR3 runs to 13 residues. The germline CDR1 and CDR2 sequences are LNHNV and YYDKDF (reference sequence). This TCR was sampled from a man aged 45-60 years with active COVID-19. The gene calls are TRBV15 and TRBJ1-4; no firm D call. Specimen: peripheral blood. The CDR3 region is CATSRDPGEKLFF. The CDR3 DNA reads TGTGCCACCAGCAGAGATCCTGGCGAAAAACTGTTTTTT.